Included here is one T cell receptor beta chain sequence, with context. Its specificity is not known. These data are taken from a study of T cells in Graves' hyperthyroidism and ophthalmopathy. Overall study results and limits: Blood also held most thyroid clonotypes expanded beyond 0.001. The authors' 13 V-J model separated ophthalmopathy from stable hyperthyroidism.

There were TCR beta CDR3 regions amplified from RNA transcripts. First-round RT-PCR targeting the TCR CDR3 was performed with the HTBI primer set. MiXCR was run by TCRdb on the multiplex PCR reads, yielding one entry per CDR3 protein. The data show over 650,000 distinct CDR3 sequences, 15% to 20% seen once. Exclusion of patients followed from uncontrolled infection, other autoimmune disease, pregnancy or lactation. Sequencing input: blood. The clonotype comes from a man aged 18 to 29 with Graves' hyperthyroidism.

The CDR3: CASSLDHATSGRAGNEQFF. The CDR3 region has the DNA TGTGCCAGCAGCTTAGATCATGCGACTAGCGGGAGGGCCGGGAATGAGCAGTTCTTC. The V call is TRBV11-2, the J call TRBJ2-1, with 14 bases identical to TRBD2. The CDR3 has 19 amino acids. The germline gives CDR1 SGHAT, CDR2 FQNNGV. Unmatched junction bases numbered 11, after V lost 0 bases and J lost 7 bases.